This T cell receptor beta chain appears in the sequencing data of a study of T cell responses to AZD1222 COVID-19 vaccine. Study-wide context: Second-dose timings of about 4 or about 12 weeks were pooled. Study findings and constraints: Mapped onto spike, vaccine-associated CD4 TCRs spanned it and were dominant at 160-218 and 743-854. Once two AZD1222 doses were given, Spike-specific TCR breadth and depth went up.

Comment on this clone: Its matching antigen is unknown.

Sequencing was performed with immunoSEQ multiplex PCR; in TCRdb, only in-frame clones are kept and a portion is missing. The sample includes approximately 140,000 clones, around nine tenths of them seen just once. The V end was cut by 4 bases, the J end by 6 bases, with 13 bases between. The germline V gene has CDR1 MGHRA and CDR2 YSYEKL. This CDR3 is 13 amino acids long. This sequence was found in an adult in good health. V is TRBV4-1 and J is TRBJ2-7; D is uncertain. The material was peripheral blood, obtained on day 0 of AZD1222 vaccination. The CDR3 is CASSPSSASEQYF. As DNA, the CDR3 is TGCGCCAGCAGCCCCTCTTCGGCTTCCGAGCAGTACTTC.